Included here is one TCR beta chain sequence, with context. Its antigen is currently unknown. TCRdb's copy holds only in-frame clones and misses some; the assay was immunoSEQ multiplex PCR. The sample consists of a few hundred thousand clones, roughly 85% of them appearing once. The CDR3 runs to 14 residues. Per the germline V gene, CDR1 is MNHEY and CDR2 is SMNVEV (reference sequence). The V end was cut by 5 bases, the J end by 8 bases, with 16 bases between. This specimen comes from a study of cytomegalovirus exposure and HLA in healthy donors. Study observations and caveats: Within the approximately 130 validation repertoires, first-cohort TCR clusters tended to co-occur, according to a later analysis.

The donors belonged to the roughly 120-subject validation cohort, separate from the approximately 670-subject first cohort. The receptor was isolated from a young woman in good health and CMV-seronegative. The chain combines TRBV27 with TRBJ2-1; D gene uncertain. Source material: PBMCs. CDR3 sequence reads: CASSKAPRLDEQFF. CDR3 coding DNA: TGTGCCAGCAGTAAAGCGCCTCGTTTAGATGAGCAGTTCTTC.